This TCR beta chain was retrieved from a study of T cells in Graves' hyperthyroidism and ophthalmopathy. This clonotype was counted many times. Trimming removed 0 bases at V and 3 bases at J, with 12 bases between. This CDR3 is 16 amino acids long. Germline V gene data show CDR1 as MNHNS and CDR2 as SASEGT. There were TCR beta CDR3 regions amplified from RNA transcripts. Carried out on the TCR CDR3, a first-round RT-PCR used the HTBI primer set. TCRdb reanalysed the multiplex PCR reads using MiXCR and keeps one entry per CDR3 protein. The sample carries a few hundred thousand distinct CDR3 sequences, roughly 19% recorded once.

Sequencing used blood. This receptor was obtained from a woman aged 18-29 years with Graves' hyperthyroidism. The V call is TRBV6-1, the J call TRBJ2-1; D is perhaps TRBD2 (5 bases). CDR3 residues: CASSEAPGLYYNEQFF. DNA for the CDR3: TGTGCCAGCAGTGAAGCGCCGGGGTTGTACTACAATGAGCAGTTCTTC.